A selection of T cell receptor beta chains follows, all from one sample in a study of shared clonotypes between healthy human individuals. This table comes from immunoSEQ multiplex PCR, and its TCRdb copy is limited to in-frame clones, with some not included. The repertoire holds about 2.2 million clones, about 93% seen once, with more than 1.5% in the top ten. Sequencing used naive CD8+ T cells from PBMCs. The receptors originated from a man between 18 and 35 years old in good health. Some clones in this sample may be carry-over from other donors' samples. Both conserved end residues are part of each CDR3. The D gene is left open where the match is weak. Some rows mark clone size as missing; the rest say once, few, many or name a class of expanded clone.

size	V	J	D	CDR3	DNA
few	TRBV9	TRBJ2-7	-	CASSVGLSYEQYF	TGTGCCAGCAGCGTAGGCCTCTCCTACGAGCAGTACTTC
-	TRBV5-6	TRBJ2-3	-	CASSEVASDTQYF	TGTGCCAGCAGCGAGGTTGCTAGCGATACGCAGTATTTT
-	TRBV28	TRBJ1-4	-	CASSALLRGTNEKLFF	TGTGCCAGCAGTGCCCTCCTGAGGGGAACTAATGAAAAACTGTTTTTT
-	TRBV4-1	TRBJ2-7	TRBD2	CASSQVLAGGRAGEQYF	TGCGCCAGCAGCCAAGTCCTCGCCGGAGGGAGGGCCGGAGAGCAGTACTTC
few	TRBV6-1	TRBJ1-2	TRBD1	CASSEGVPGQDYGYTF	TGTGCCAGCAGTGAAGGAGTCCCGGGACAGGACTATGGCTACACCTTC
-	TRBV5-1	TRBJ1-4	-	CASSLGGEKLFF	TGCGCCAGCAGCTTGGGAGGTGAAAAACTGTTTTTT
-	TRBV19	TRBJ1-1	-	CASRVGGAGTEAFF	TGTGCCAGTAGAGTCGGGGGCGCGGGCACTGAAGCTTTCTTT
once	TRBV19	TRBJ2-6	-	CASSTTGLSGANVLTF	TGTGCCAGTAGTACTACAGGGCTCTCTGGGGCCAACGTCCTGACTTTC
-	TRBV4-1	TRBJ2-1	TRBD1	CASSQAGTGGINEQFF	TGCGCCAGCAGCCAAGCCGGGACAGGGGGCATCAATGAGCAGTTCTTC
-	TRBV7-2	TRBJ2-7	-	CASSLILAGAYEQYF	TGTGCCAGCAGCTTGATCCTAGCAGGGGCCTACGAGCAGTACTTC
-	TRBV7-9	TRBJ2-3	-	CASSTVRGITDTQYF	TGTGCCAGCAGCACGGTTCGGGGTATCACAGATACGCAGTATTTT
-	TRBV9	TRBJ2-2	TRBD1	CASSGRTGPNTGELFF	TGTGCCAGCAGCGGACGGACAGGGCCGAACACCGGGGAGCTGTTTTTT
once	TRBV28	TRBJ1-6	-	CASSLDLESPLHF	TGTGCCAGCAGTTTAGACCTAGAATCACCCCTCCACTTT
-	TRBV6-1	TRBJ1-2	-	CASNHGRTADYGYTF	TGTGCCAGCAACCATGGGAGGACGGCGGACTATGGCTACACCTTC
-	TRBV19	TRBJ2-7	-	CASSLTSSYEQYF	TGTGCCAGTAGTCTGACTAGTTCCTACGAGCAGTACTTC
-	TRBV7-8	TRBJ2-3	-	CASGWQVTDTQYF	TGTGCCAGCGGATGGCAGGTTACAGATACGCAGTATTTT
-	TRBV27	TRBJ1-3	TRBD1	CALPDRGNTIYF	TGTGCCCTCCCGGACAGGGGAAACACCATATATTTT
-	TRBV4-3	TRBJ2-6	-	CASSQGKTLLGANVLTF	TGCGCCAGCAGCCAAGGGAAAACCCTTTTGGGGGCCAACGTCCTGACTTTC
once	TRBV27	TRBJ1-1	-	CASSLASGRLNTEAFF	TGTGCCAGCAGTTTAGCGTCGGGCAGACTAAACACTGAAGCTTTCTTT
-	TRBV7-9	TRBJ2-5	-	CASSLSISGQETQYF	TGTGCCAGCAGCTTAAGTATTAGCGGACAAGAGACCCAGTACTTC
-	TRBV19	TRBJ2-1	TRBD1	CASRDRGSYNEQFF	TGTGCCAGCAGGGACAGGGGATCCTACAATGAGCAGTTCTTC
-	TRBV4-1	TRBJ2-7	TRBD2	CASSQEDAGDYEQYF	TGCGCCAGCAGCCAAGAGGATGCGGGGGACTACGAGCAGTACTTC
-	TRBV6-5	TRBJ2-5	-	CASTGDGLGETQYF	TGTGCCAGCACCGGAGACGGGCTGGGGGAGACCCAGTACTTC
-	TRBV11-2	TRBJ2-7	-	CASSGAAYEQYF	TGTGCCAGCAGCGGTGCTGCCTACGAGCAGTACTTC
-	TRBV5-1	TRBJ2-1	TRBD2	CASSELADATYNEQFF	TGCGCCAGCAGCGAACTAGCGGACGCCACCTACAATGAGCAGTTCTTC
-	TRBV28	TRBJ2-3	TRBD2	CASSFVVRLADITDTQYF	TGTGCCAGCAGTTTTGTTGTTCGACTAGCGGACATCACAGATACGCAGTATTTT
-	TRBV11-3	TRBJ2-1	TRBD2	CASSFTSGNNEQFF	TGTGCCAGCAGCTTTACTAGCGGGAACAATGAGCAGTTCTTC
once	TRBV5-1	TRBJ2-7	-	CASSLGDEQYF	TGCGCCAGCAGCTTAGGGGACGAGCAGTACTTC
-	TRBV13	TRBJ2-1	-	CASRRLSGVSSYNEQFF	TGTGCCAGCAGGCGACTCTCCGGGGTAAGCTCCTACAATGAGCAGTTCTTC
-	TRBV7-9	TRBJ2-7	-	CASSAPRDGSRIEQYF	TGTGCCAGCAGCGCCCCCCGGGACGGATCTCGTATCGAGCAGTACTTC
-	TRBV7-9	TRBJ1-6	-	CASSYVRPDRLNSPLHF	TGTGCCAGCAGCTACGTGAGACCGGACAGATTAAATTCACCCCTCCACTTT
-	TRBV28	TRBJ2-2	-	CASSFFRGSHGELFF	TGTGCCAGCAGTTTCTTTAGGGGGAGCCACGGGGAGCTGTTTTTT
-	TRBV5-1	TRBJ1-1	-	CASSFSGEITEAFF	TGCGCCAGCAGCTTTTCAGGGGAGATCACTGAAGCTTTCTTT
-	TRBV7-9	TRBJ2-2	-	CASSPVTPGENTGELFF	TGTGCCAGCAGCCCCGTTACCCCGGGAGAGAACACCGGGGAGCTGTTTTTT
-	TRBV27	TRBJ2-7	-	CASSYYPPPPLYEQYF	TGTGCCAGCAGTTATTATCCCCCACCTCCGCTCTACGAGCAGTACTTC
-	TRBV5-4	TRBJ1-2	-	CASSLSGSHGYTF	TGTGCCAGCAGCTTGAGCGGCTCTCACGGCTACACCTTC
-	TRBV30	TRBJ2-5	-	CAWSVGTTEETQYF	TGTGCCTGGAGTGTCGGGACGACCGAAGAGACCCAGTACTTC
-	TRBV27	TRBJ2-1	TRBD2	CASSRMRAGPTYNEQFF	TGTGCCAGCAGTCGGATGAGAGCGGGGCCCACCTACAATGAGCAGTTCTTC
-	TRBV27	TRBJ1-4	-	CASGLGPVGEKLFF	TGTGCCAGCGGCCTGGGCCCCGTGGGGGAAAAACTGTTTTTT
-	TRBV7-3	TRBJ2-7	-	CASSLTSSYEQYF	TGTGCCAGCAGCTTAACCTCCTCCTACGAGCAGTACTTC
-	TRBV5-4	TRBJ2-2	TRBD2	CASSPGLAGGPTGELFF	TGTGCCAGCAGCCCCGGACTAGCGGGAGGGCCCACCGGGGAGCTGTTTTTT